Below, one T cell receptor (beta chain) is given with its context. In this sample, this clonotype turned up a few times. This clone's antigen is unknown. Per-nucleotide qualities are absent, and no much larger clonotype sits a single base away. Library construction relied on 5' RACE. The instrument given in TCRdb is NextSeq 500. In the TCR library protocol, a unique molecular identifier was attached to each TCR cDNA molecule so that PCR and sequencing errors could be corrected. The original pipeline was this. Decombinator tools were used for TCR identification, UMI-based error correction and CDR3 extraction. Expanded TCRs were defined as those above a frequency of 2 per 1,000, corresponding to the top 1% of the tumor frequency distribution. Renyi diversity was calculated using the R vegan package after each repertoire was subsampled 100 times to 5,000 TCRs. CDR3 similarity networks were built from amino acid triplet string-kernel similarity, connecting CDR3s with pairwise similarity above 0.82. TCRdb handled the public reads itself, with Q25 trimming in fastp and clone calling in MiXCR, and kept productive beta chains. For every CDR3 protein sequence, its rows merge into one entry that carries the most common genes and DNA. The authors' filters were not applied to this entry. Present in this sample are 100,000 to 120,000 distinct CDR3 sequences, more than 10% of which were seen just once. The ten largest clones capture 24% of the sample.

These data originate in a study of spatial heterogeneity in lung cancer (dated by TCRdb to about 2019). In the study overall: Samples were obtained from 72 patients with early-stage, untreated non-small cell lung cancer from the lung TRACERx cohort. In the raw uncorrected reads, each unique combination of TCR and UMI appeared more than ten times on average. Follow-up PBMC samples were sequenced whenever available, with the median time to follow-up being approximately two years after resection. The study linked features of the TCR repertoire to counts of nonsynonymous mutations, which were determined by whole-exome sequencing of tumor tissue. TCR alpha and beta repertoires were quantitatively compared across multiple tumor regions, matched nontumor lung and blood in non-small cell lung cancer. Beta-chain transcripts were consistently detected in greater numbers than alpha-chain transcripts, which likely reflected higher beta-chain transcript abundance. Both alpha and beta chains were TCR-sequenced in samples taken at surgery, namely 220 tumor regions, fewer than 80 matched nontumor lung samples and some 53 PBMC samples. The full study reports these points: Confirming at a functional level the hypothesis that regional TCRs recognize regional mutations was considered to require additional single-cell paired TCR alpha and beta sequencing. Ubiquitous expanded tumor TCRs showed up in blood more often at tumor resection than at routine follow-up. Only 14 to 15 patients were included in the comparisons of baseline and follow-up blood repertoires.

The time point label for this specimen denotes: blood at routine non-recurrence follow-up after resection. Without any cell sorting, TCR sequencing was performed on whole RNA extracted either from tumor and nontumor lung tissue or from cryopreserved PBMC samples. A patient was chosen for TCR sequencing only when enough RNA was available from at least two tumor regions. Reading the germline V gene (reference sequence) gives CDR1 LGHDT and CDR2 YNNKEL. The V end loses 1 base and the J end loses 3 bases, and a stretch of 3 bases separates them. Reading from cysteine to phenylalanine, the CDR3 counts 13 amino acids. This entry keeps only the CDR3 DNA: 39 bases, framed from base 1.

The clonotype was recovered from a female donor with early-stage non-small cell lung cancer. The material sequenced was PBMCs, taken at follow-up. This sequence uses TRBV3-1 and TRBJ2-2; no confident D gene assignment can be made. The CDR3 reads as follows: CASSQGDTGELFF. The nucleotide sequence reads TGTGCCAGCAGCCAAGGGGACACCGGGGAGCTGTTTTTT.